This passage covers 32 T cell receptor beta chains from one sample sequenced in a study of long-term antiretroviral therapy in people with HIV. Run at survey level, the immunoSEQ assay was version v3.0. Data came from immunoSEQ multiplex PCR; TCRdb stores just in-frame clones and leaves some out. The data contain about 24,000 clones, roughly 86% of them singletons. Source: unsorted PBMCs, taken 1.8 years before starting antiretroviral therapy. The receptor source for this set is a man aged 45-65 years with HIV.

The V gene is TRBV5-1, the J gene TRBJ2-3, with a possible D match to TRBD2 (5 bases). Germline V gene sequence: CDR1 SGHRS, CDR2 YFSETQ. This CDR3 is 17 amino acids long. The V and J ends lost 4 bases and 3 bases respectively, with 21 bases between them. CDR3 in DNA: TGCGCCAGCAGCCCGGTTAGTGCGGTAGCGATGACAGATACGCAGTATTTT. Translated, it gives CASSPVSAVAMTDTQYF.

This chain uses TRBV5-4 with TRBJ2-7; the D gene is possibly TRBD1 (6 bases). The germline gives CDR1 SGHNT, CDR2 YYREEE (reference sequence). V lost 0 bases, J lost 3 bases, and 16 bases lay in between. The CDR3 totals 16 residues. The CDR3 is CASSLGPGQPGYEQYF. For the CDR3, the DNA is TGTGCCAGCAGCTTGGGCCCCGGACAGCCAGGCTACGAGCAGTACTTC.

The gene calls are TRBV7-8 and TRBJ1-4, with no clear D. In germline, CDR1 is SGHVS, CDR2 FQNEAQ. The V end lost 10 bases, the J end lost 5 bases, and 20 bases lay between the germline ends. The CDR3 consists of 15 residues. CDR3 coding DNA: TGTGCCACCACAAACCGGCCGGATGGAAATGAAAAACTGTTTTTT. Protein: CATTNRPDGNEKLFF.

The V call is TRBV5-1, the J call TRBJ2-7; 8 bases fit TRBD2. Germline trimming cut 0 bases from V and 5 bases from J; bases unmatched to any gene: 7. Per the germline V gene, CDR1 is SGHRS and CDR2 is YFSETQ. The CDR3 extends over 15 amino acids. In DNA form, the CDR3 reads TGCGCCAGCAGCTTGGGTCCGCGGGAGGTCCACGAGCAGTACTTC. As protein: CASSLGPREVHEQYF.

The chain combines TRBV9 with TRBJ1-2; 9 positions match TRBD1. Per the germline V gene, CDR1 is SGDLS and CDR2 is YYNGEE. The trim removed 0 bases at V and 3 bases at J, leaving 3 bases unmatched. CDR3 length: 15 amino acids. CDR3 bases: TGTGCCAGCAGCGTAGCCGACAGGGGGTACTATGGCTACACCTTC. Its protein is CASSVADRGYYGYTF.

The chain recombines TRBV4-3 with TRBJ1-2, with 11 bases identical to TRBD1. The V gene end was trimmed by 5 bases and the J gene end by 8 bases; junction bases not matched to a gene: 7. Germline V gene data show CDR1 as LGHNA and CDR2 as YSLEER. The CDR3 covers 14 residues. CDR3 sequence reads: CASSLGQGVGGYTF. The CDR3 nucleotides are TGCGCCAGCAGCTTGGGACAGGGGGTGGGGGGCTACACCTTC.

CDR3: CASSPRYSSYEQYF. The CDR3 nucleotides are TGTGCCAGCTCGCCCCGATATAGCTCCTACGAGCAGTACTTC. The genes are TRBV18 and TRBJ2-7; D unclear. Germline V lookup: CDR1 KGHSH, CDR2 LQKENI. The length of the CDR3 is 14 residues. The V end lost 6 bases, the J end lost 0 bases, and 12 bases lay between the germline ends.

This clone occurred once. V gene TRBV25-1 combines with J gene TRBJ1-4; no clear D gene. Trimming shortened V by 3 bases and J by 5 bases, and 10 bases separated the two germline ends. CDR1 is MGHDK, CDR2 SYGVNS, per germline. This CDR3 has 14 amino acids. The CDR3 loop is CASSEGTANEKLFF. In DNA, the CDR3 is TGTGCCAGCAGTGAGGGCACCGCGAATGAAAAACTGTTTTTT. Based on the CDR3 plus reference TRBV25-1 and TRBJ1-4, the full variable domain is EADIYQTPRYLVIGTGKKITLECSQTMGHDKMYWYQQDPGMELHLIHYSYGVNSTEKGDLSSESTVSRIRTEHFPLTLESARPSHTSQYLCASSEGTANEKLFFGSGTQLSVL.

The chain is built from TRBV30 and TRBJ1-2, with a tentative D call TRBD1 (5 bases). Trimming took off 0 bases at V and 7 bases at J, with 6 bases between the two ends. CDR3 length equals 11 residues. The germline V gene encodes CDR1 GTSNPN and CDR2 SVGIG (reference sequence). DNA of the CDR3: TGTGCCTGGAGTGTGGGGGGTGGCTACACCTTC. It encodes CAWSVGGGYTF.

The table lists this clone with a count of one. This chain links TRBV30 with TRBJ1-1; D is unresolved. V was shortened by 3 bases and J by 4 bases, with 6 bases between the two germline ends. The length of the CDR3 is 11 residues. CDR1 is GTSNPN, CDR2 SVGIG, per germline (reference sequence). The CDR3 here is CAWRWRTEAFF. CDR3 sequence (DNA): TGTGCCTGGAGATGGCGCACTGAAGCTTTCTTT.

This chain uses TRBV6-6 with TRBJ2-3, with TRBD1 as a possible D gene (6 bases). The CDR3 has 15 residues. Germline V CDR1 and CDR2: MNHNY, SVGAGI (reference sequence). V was pared by 6 bases and J by 0 bases, with 13 bases between. CDR3 region: CASRAQGLSTDTQYF. CDR3 bases: TGTGCCAGCAGAGCCCAGGGGCTAAGCACAGATACGCAGTATTTT.

This clone was recorded only once. The chain links TRBV9 to TRBJ2-3, with TRBD2 matching over 8 bases. With 4 bases clipped from V and 4 bases from J, the junction kept 8 bases outside the gene matches. The germline V gene encodes CDR1 SGDLS and CDR2 YYNGEE. The CDR3 sequence is 15 residues long. CDR3 sequence reads: CASSFTGGQADTQYF. CDR3 coding DNA: TGTGCCAGCAGCTTCACGGGGGGGCAGGCAGATACGCAGTATTTT.

V gene TRBV15 combines with J gene TRBJ1-1; D might be TRBD1 (6 bases). Trimming pared 0 bases from V and 3 bases from J, leaving 17 bases between. The germline CDR1 and CDR2 sequences are LNHNV and YYDKDF (reference sequence). The CDR3 runs 17 residues. CDR3 sequence reads: CATSRDPAGQGYTEAFF. DNA of the CDR3: TGTGCCACCAGCAGAGATCCTGCGGGCCAGGGGTACACTGAAGCTTTCTTT.

In its sample, this clone was seen a few times. This chain uses TRBV5-6 with TRBJ2-7, with 8 bases fitting TRBD1. V lost 2 bases and J lost 4; bases outside the gene matches: 5. The germline V gene has CDR1 SGHDT and CDR2 YYEEEE. CDR3 length equals 14 residues. The CDR3 reads CASSLGQGAYEQYF. For the CDR3, the DNA is TGTGCCAGCAGCTTAGGACAGGGAGCTTACGAGCAGTACTTC.

The rearrangement uses TRBV19 and TRBJ2-7; TRBD1 matches 8 bases. CDR1 is LNHDA and CDR2 is SQIVND in the germline V gene (reference sequence). Trimming took 6 bases from V and 2 from J; bases not matched to a gene: 9. CDR3 length equals 15 residues. The CDR3 loop reads CASSQGQVSPYEQYF. CDR3 coding DNA: TGTGCCAGTAGCCAGGGACAGGTAAGCCCCTACGAGCAGTACTTC.

This chain connects TRBV10-3 to TRBJ2-2; perhaps TRBD2 as D (5 bases). This CDR3 comprises 12 residues. The V end was cut by 9 bases, the J end by 1 base, with 6 bases between. Germline V gene sequence: CDR1 ENHRY, CDR2 SYGVKD. CDR3 in amino acids: CAMRVNTGELFF. In DNA form, the CDR3 reads TGTGCCATGAGGGTGAACACCGGGGAGCTGTTTTTT.

The rearrangement uses TRBV7-3 and TRBJ2-2; D possibly matches TRBD1 or TRBD2 (5 bases each). The CDR3 sequence is 14 residues long. The ends were cut back, 3 bases at V and 2 bases at J, with 7 bases in the middle. Germline V gives CDR1 SGHTA, CDR2 FQGTGA. The CDR3 region is CASSFGANTGELFF. The DNA of the CDR3 is TGTGCCAGCAGCTTCGGGGCAAACACCGGGGAGCTGTTTTTT.

CDR3 sequence: CASSFADRDYNEQFF. CDR3 bases: TGTGCCAGCAGCTTTGCGGACAGGGATTACAATGAGCAGTTCTTC. The V call is TRBV5-8, the J call TRBJ2-1; 8 bases fit TRBD1. Germline V gene data show CDR1 as SGHTS and CDR2 as YDEGEE. This CDR3 has 15 amino acids. V was pared by 2 bases and J by 4 bases, with 5 bases of the junction left unmatched.

This clone was detected a few times. The chain links TRBV7-2 to TRBJ1-4; D is ambiguous. The germline V gene encodes CDR1 SGHTA and CDR2 FQGNSA. Trimming left V 5 bases short and J 7 bases short, with 11 bases between. CDR3 size: 13 residues. The CDR3 coding sequence is TGTGCCAGCAGCCCCCCCTCGGGTGAAAAACTGTTTTTT. Its protein product is CASSPPSGEKLFF.

In its sample, this clone was seen once. The genes are TRBV30 and TRBJ1-3; a possible D gene is TRBD1 (5 bases). Per the germline V gene, CDR1 is GTSNPN and CDR2 is SVGIG (reference sequence). The V and J ends lost 2 bases and 2 bases respectively, with 13 bases between them. The CDR3 spans 15 residues. For the CDR3, the DNA is TGTGCCTGGAGTCCGGGACTGACTGCTGGAAACACCATATATTTT. Amino acids: CAWSPGLTAGNTIYF.

The rearrangement uses TRBV7-2 and TRBJ2-7; weak D call: TRBD2 (7 bases). Germline-derived CDR1 and CDR2 are SGHTA and FQGNSA. The germline V and J ends were trimmed by 3 bases and 2 bases, with 11 bases remaining between them. The CDR3 consists of 14 residues. The CDR3 DNA reads TGTGCCAGCAGCTTTACCGGGGGGCCCTACGAGCAGTACTTC. Protein: CASSFTGGPYEQYF.

The CDR3 DNA reads TGTGCCAGCAGCAGCCCGGGACAGGTGAACACCGGGGAGCTGTTTTTT. It is translated as CASSSPGQVNTGELFF. This chain joins TRBV9 and TRBJ2-2; 8 positions agree with TRBD1. CDR1 SGDLS and CDR2 YYNGEE come from the germline V gene. V dropped 4 bases and J dropped 1; count of bases not matched to a gene: 6. This CDR3 spans 16 amino acids.

This clone was detected once. The V gene is TRBV5-4, the J gene TRBJ2-5; 8 bases map to TRBD2. Germline values: CDR1 SGHNT, CDR2 YYREEE (reference sequence). This CDR3 has 14 residues. V dropped 3 bases and J dropped 5; count of bases not matched to a gene: 6. In DNA form, the CDR3 reads TGTGCCAGCAGCTCCGCGGGGGGCCACGAGACCCAGTACTTC. Its translation: CASSSAGGHETQYF.

In DNA, the CDR3 is TGTGCCAGCAGCTTATACGGGAGCGGAACGACCGGGGAGCTGTTTTTT. Protein product: CASSLYGSGTTGELFF. The rearrangement joins TRBV11-3 to TRBJ2-2, with a weak D call TRBD2 (6 bases). Germline V gives CDR1 SGHNT, CDR2 YENEEA. V dropped 2 bases and J dropped 5 bases, with 15 bases sitting between them. The CDR3 covers 16 residues.

The gene calls are TRBV9 and TRBJ2-2, with D unresolved. The CDR3 runs 14 residues. Per the germline V gene, CDR1 is SGDLS and CDR2 is YYNGEE. Trimming removed 0 bases at V and 3 bases at J, with 6 bases between. The CDR3 region is CASSVGGYTGELFF. CDR3 nucleotides: TGTGCCAGCAGCGTAGGTGGATACACCGGGGAGCTGTTTTTT.

J is TRBJ1-1 and V is TRBV5-6; D uncertain. Germline V lookup: CDR1 SGHDT, CDR2 YYEEEE. V lost 6 bases and J lost 3, with 15 bases in between. The length of the CDR3 is 14 residues. The CDR3 loop reads CASTPAGRDTEAFF. The CDR3 DNA follows: TGTGCCAGCACCCCAGCGGGTCGGGACACTGAAGCTTTCTTT.

The chain has TRBV27 and TRBJ2-5; 14 positions match TRBD2. The V gene end was trimmed by 2 bases and the J gene end by 5 bases; junction bases not matched to a gene: 7. Germline CDR1 MNHEY, CDR2 SMNVEV (reference sequence). This CDR3 comprises 17 residues. This chain's CDR3 is CASSLRLAGGLMETQYF. Written as DNA, the CDR3 is TGTGCCAGCAGTTTACGACTAGCGGGGGGGCTTATGGAGACCCAGTACTTC.

The V call is TRBV11-2, the J call TRBJ2-1; tentative D call: TRBD2 (6 bases). The CDR3 consists of 16 residues. The germline gives CDR1 SGHAT, CDR2 FQNNGV. V was trimmed by 3 bases and J by 4 bases, leaving 16 bases between them. CDR3 nucleotides: TGTGCCAGCAGCTTCCAAGGAGTGGGGGGATACAATGAGCAGTTCTTC. It is translated as CASSFQGVGGYNEQFF.

The V gene is TRBV5-6, the J gene TRBJ2-1, with 7 bases aligning to TRBD1. Germline V gives CDR1 SGHDT, CDR2 YYEEEE. The CDR3 contains 15 residues. The ends lost 2 bases at V and 4 bases at J; junction bases unmatched: 6. CDR3 DNA: TGTGCCAGCAGCTTCGACAGGGCCGTATACAATGAGCAGTTCTTC. It specifies CASSFDRAVYNEQFF. The variable domain in full, completed from reference TRBV5-6 and TRBJ2-1, reads DAGVTQSPTHLIKTRGQQVTLRCSPKSGHDTVSWYQQALGQGPQFIFQYYEEEERQRGNFPDRFSGHQFPNYSSELNVNALLLGDSALYLCASSFDRAVYNEQFFGPGTRLTVL.

The chain has TRBV28 and TRBJ1-2; tentatively, D is TRBD1 (5 bases). The V and J ends lost 3 bases and 6 bases respectively, with 11 bases between them. The CDR3 runs to 13 residues. The germline gives CDR1 MDHEN, CDR2 SYDVKM. The CDR3 loop is CASSLRQFDGYTF. In DNA, the CDR3 is TGTGCCAGCAGTTTGCGACAGTTTGATGGCTACACCTTC.

This rearrangement joins TRBV28 to TRBJ1-4, with 8 bases fitting TRBD1. In germline, CDR1 is MDHEN, CDR2 SYDVKM. The CDR3 is 16 residues long. V lost 4 bases to trimming and J lost 7 bases; unmatched junction nucleotides: 11. The chain's CDR3 is CASSWRQGQGREKLFF. The CDR3 coding sequence is TGTGCCAGCAGTTGGAGACAGGGGCAGGGTCGTGAAAAACTGTTTTTT. Full variable domain (missing parts from reference TRBV28 and TRBJ1-4): DVKVTQSSRYLVKRTGEKVFLECVQDMDHENMFWYRQDPGLGLRLIYFSYDVKMKEKGDIPEGYSVSREKKERFSLILESASTNQTSMYLCASSWRQGQGREKLFFGSGTQLSVL.

The genes are TRBV7-9 and TRBJ2-3; maybe TRBD2 (6 bases). CDR1 SEHNR and CDR2 FQNEAQ come from the germline V gene (reference sequence). This CDR3 contains 15 residues. V lost 4 bases and J 5 bases, leaving 16 bases between the germline ends. In DNA form, the CDR3 reads TGTGCCAGCAGCTCCGGGGGAACCAACCTAGATACGCAGTATTTT. It specifies CASSSGGTNLDTQYF. The whole variable domain, filled in from reference TRBV7-9 and TRBJ2-3, reads DTGVSQNPRHKITKRGQNVTFRCDPISEHNRLYWYRQTLGQGPEFLTYFQNEAQLEKSRLLSDRFSAERPKGSFSTLEIQRTEQGDSAMYLCASSSGGTNLDTQYFGPGTRLTVL.